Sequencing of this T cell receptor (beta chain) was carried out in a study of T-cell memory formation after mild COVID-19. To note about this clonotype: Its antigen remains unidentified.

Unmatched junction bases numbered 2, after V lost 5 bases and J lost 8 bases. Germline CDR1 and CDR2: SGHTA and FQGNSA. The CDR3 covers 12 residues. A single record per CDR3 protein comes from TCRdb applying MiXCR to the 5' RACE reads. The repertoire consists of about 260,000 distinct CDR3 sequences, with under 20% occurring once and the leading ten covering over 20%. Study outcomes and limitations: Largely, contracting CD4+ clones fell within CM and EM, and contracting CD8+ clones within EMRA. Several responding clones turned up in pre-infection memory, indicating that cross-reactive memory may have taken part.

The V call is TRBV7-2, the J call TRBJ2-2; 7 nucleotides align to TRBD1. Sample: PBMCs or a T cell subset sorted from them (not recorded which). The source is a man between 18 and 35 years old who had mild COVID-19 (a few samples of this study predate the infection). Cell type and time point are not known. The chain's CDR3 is CASSRGQGELFF. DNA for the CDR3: TGTGCCAGCAGCAGGGGACAGGGGGAGCTGTTTTTT.